This TCR beta chain was sequenced during a study of graft-versus-host responses after intestinal transplantation. Study-level background: Uniformly, recipients were administered anti-thymocyte globulin induction with subsequent tacrolimus and steroids for around 3 years.

As to this clone: Its target is not known.

V was shortened by 5 bases and J by 3 bases, with 8 bases between the two germline ends. CDR3 length equals 12 residues. Germline V gene data show CDR1 as LNHDA and CDR2 as SQIVND (reference sequence). Sequencing was performed with immunoSEQ multiplex PCR; in TCRdb, only in-frame clones are kept and a portion is missing. The top ten clones hold 0.45% to 0.6% of a sample with tens of thousands of clones, 85% to 95% of them seen once. The sequence was obtained from a human donor who received an intestinal transplant. V gene TRBV19 combines with J gene TRBJ2-7; D may be TRBD1 (5 bases). Source: unstimulated CD8+ T cells sorted from spleen or lymph node cells, taken before intestinal transplant. The CDR3 spells CASSSDNYEQYF. CDR3 nucleotide sequence: TGTGCCAGTAGTTCGGACAACTACGAGCAGTACTTC.